These 2 T cell receptor beta chains share one sample of origin, sequenced in a study of T-cell reconstitution after alpha-beta-depleted transplantation in children. Construction of the TCRbeta library involved unique molecular identifiers. TCRdb ran MiXCR on the PCR reads and lists one entry per CDR3 protein. The sample lists 450,000 to 600,000 distinct CDR3 sequences; approximately 10% were seen once. The sample in question was PBMCs, obtained before TCRalphabeta/CD19-depleted stem cell transplant. These receptors came from a child under 10 years old with inherited bone marrow failure, due to receive a stem cell transplant.

This clonotype was seen repeatedly, ten times or more. The chain couples TRBV4-3 to TRBJ2-7, with 7 bases lining up with TRBD2. After removal of 3 bases from V and 2 bases from J, the junction contained 10 bases not matched to a gene. CDR1 and CDR2 from the germline V gene are LGHNA and YSLEER. The CDR3 length is 16 residues. The chain's CDR3 is CASSQGPGLSPYEQYF. For the CDR3, the DNA is TGCGCCAGCAGCCAGGGACCGGGACTATCCCCCTACGAGCAGTACTTC.

This clonotype was found many times. This chain connects TRBV4-2 to TRBJ2-2; TRBD2 might be the D (6 bases). V lost 0 bases, J lost 2 bases, and 7 bases lay in between. Germline CDR1 is LGHNA and CDR2 is YNFKEQ. The CDR3 sequence is 15 residues long. This CDR3 reads CASSQDAGNTGELFF. The CDR3 DNA is TGTGCCAGCAGCCAAGATGCGGGAAACACCGGGGAGCTGTTTTTT.